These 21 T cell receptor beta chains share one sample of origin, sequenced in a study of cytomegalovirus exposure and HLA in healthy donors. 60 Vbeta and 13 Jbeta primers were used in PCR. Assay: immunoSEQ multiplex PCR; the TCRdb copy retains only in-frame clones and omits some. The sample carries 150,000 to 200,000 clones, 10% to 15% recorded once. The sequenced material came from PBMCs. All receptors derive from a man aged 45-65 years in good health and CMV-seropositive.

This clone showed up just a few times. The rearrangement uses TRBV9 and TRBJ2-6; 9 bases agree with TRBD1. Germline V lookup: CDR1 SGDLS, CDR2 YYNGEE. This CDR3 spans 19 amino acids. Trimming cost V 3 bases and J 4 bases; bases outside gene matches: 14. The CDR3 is CASSARTGGASSGANVLTF. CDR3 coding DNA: TGTGCCAGCAGCGCTCGAACAGGGGGCGCATCATCCGGGGCCAACGTCCTGACTTTC.

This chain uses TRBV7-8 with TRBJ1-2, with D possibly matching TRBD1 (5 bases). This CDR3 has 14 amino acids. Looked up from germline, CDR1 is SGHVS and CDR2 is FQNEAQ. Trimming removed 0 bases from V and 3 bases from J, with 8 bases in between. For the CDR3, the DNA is TGTGCCAGCAGCTTAGCAGGGGCGGACTATGGCTACACCTTC. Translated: CASSLAGADYGYTF.

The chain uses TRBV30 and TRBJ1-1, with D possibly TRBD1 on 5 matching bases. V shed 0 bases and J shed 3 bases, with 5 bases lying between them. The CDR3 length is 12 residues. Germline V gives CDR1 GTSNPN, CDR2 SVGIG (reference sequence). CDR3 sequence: CAWSVGDTEAFF. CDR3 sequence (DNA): TGTGCCTGGAGTGTAGGGGACACTGAAGCTTTCTTT.

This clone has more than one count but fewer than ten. CDR3 bases: TGTGCCAGCAACCATGCGGGGGGGCGATTCAATGAGCAGTTCTTC. It yields the protein CASNHAGGRFNEQFF. This chain joins TRBV6-5 and TRBJ2-1; 9 bases map to TRBD2. Germline V lookup: CDR1 MNHEY, CDR2 SVGAGI. The CDR3 has 15 amino acids. V was clipped by 7 bases and J by 6 bases; unmatched bases: 10.

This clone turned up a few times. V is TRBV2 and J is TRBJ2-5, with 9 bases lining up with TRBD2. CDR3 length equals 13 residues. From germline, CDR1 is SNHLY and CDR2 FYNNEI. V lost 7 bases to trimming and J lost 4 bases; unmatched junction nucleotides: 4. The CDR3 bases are TGTGCCAGCATAGCGGGGGTAGTAGAGACCCAGTACTTC. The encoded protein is CASIAGVVETQYF.

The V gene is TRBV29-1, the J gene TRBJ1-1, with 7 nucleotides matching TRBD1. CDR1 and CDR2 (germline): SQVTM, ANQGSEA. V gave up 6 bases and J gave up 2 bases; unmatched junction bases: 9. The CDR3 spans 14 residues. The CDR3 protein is CSVRDRTSNTEAFF. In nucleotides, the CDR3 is TGCAGCGTGAGGGACAGAACGAGTAACACTGAAGCTTTCTTT.

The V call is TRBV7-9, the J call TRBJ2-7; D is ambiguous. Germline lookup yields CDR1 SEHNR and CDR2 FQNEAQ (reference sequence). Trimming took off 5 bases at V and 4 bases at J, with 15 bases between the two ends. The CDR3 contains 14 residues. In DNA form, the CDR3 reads TGTGCCAGCAGCCTTAATGCCGCCGGTTACGAGCAGTACTTC. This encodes CASSLNAAGYEQYF.

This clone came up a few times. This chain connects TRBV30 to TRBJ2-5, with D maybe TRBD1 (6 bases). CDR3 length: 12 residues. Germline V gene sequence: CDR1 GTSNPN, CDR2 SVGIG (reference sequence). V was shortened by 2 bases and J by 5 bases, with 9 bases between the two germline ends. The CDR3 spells CAWSTGSETQYF. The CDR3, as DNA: TGTGCCTGGAGTACAGGGTCCGAGACCCAGTACTTC.

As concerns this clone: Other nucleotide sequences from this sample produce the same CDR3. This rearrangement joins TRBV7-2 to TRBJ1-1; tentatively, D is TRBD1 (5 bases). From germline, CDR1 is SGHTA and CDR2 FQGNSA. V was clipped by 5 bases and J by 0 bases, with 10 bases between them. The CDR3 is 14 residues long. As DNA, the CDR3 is TGTGCCAGCAGCCGCGGAGGGGTGAACACTGAAGCTTTCTTT. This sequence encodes CASSRGGVNTEAFF.

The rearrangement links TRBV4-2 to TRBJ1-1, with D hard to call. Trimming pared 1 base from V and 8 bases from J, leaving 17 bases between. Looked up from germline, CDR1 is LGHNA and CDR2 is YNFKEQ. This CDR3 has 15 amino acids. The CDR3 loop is CASSQARTQPYEAFF. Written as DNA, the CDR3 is TGTGCCAGCAGCCAAGCCCGGACTCAACCGTACGAAGCTTTCTTT.

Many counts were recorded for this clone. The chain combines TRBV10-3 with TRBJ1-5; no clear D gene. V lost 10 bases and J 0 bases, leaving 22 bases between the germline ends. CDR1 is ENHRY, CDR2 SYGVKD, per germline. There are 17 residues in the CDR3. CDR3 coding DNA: TGTGCCAGCAGCCGAGGACCGACTACTTTTAGCAATCAGCCCCAGCATTTT. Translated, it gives CASSRGPTTFSNQPQHF.

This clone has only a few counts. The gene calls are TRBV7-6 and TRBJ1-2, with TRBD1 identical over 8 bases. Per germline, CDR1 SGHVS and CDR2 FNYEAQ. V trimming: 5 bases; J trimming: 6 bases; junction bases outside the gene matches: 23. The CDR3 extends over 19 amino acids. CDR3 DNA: TGTGCCAGCAGCGTACTAGGGTTGGACAGGGTGGTGGGTTCTGATGGCTACACCTTC. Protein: CASSVLGLDRVVGSDGYTF.

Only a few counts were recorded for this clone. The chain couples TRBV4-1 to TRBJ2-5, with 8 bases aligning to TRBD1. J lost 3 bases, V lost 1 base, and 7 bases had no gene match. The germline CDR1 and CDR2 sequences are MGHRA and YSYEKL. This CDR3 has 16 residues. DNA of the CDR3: TGCGCCAGCAGCCAAGTGAGGACAGGGTTAGAAGAGACCCAGTACTTC. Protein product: CASSQVRTGLEETQYF.

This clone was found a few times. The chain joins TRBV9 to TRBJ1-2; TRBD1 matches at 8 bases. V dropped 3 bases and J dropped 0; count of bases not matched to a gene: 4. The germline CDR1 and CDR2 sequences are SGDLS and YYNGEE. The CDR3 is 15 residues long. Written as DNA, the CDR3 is TGTGCCAGCAGCGCAGGGGGACAGGCTAACTATGGCTACACCTTC. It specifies CASSAGGQANYGYTF.

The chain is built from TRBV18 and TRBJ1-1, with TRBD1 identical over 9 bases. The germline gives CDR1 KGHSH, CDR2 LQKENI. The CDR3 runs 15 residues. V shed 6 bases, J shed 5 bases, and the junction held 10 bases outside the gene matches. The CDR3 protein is CASSPNIDRGTEAFF. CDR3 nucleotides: TGTGCCAGCTCCCCGAATATAGACAGGGGGACTGAAGCTTTCTTT.

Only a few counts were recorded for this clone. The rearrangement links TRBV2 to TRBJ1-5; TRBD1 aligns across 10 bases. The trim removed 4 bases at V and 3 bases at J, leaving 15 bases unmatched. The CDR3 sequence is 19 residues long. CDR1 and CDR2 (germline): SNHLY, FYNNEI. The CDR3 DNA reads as TGTGCCAGCAGTGGATCCCGGGGCGGACAGGGGGGTTTCAATCAGCCCCAGCATTTT. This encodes CASSGSRGGQGGFNQPQHF.

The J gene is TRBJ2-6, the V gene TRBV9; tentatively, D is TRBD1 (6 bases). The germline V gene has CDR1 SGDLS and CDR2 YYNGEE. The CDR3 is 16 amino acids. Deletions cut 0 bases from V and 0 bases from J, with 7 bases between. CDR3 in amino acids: CASSVGGGSGANVLTF. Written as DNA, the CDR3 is TGTGCCAGCAGCGTAGGAGGGGGCTCTGGGGCCAACGTCCTGACTTTC. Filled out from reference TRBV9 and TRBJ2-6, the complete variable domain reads DSGVTQTPKHLITATGQRVTLRCSPRSGDLSVYWYQQSLDQGLQFLIQYYNGEERAKGNILERFSAQQFPDLHSELNLSSLELGDSALYFCASSVGGGSGANVLTFGAGSRLTVL.

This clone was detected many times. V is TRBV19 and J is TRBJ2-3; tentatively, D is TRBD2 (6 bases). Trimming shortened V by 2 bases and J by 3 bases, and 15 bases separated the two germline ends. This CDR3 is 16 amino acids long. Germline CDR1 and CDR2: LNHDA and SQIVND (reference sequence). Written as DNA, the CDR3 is TGTGCCAGTAGTATAAGAGGGCTCAGCGGGACAGATACGCAGTATTTT. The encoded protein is CASSIRGLSGTDTQYF.

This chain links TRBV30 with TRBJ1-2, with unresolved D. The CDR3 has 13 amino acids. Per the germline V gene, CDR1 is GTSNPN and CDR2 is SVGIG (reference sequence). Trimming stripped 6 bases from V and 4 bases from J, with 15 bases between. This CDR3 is CACPRLRVYGYTF. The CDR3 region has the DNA TGTGCCTGCCCACGCCTCCGGGTCTATGGCTACACCTTC. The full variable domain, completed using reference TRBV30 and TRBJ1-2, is SQTIHQWPATLVQPVGSPLSLECTVEGTSNPNLYWYRQAAGRGLQLLFYSVGIGQISSEVPQNLSASRPQDRQFILSSKKLLLSDSGFYLCACPRLRVYGYTFGSGTRLTVV.

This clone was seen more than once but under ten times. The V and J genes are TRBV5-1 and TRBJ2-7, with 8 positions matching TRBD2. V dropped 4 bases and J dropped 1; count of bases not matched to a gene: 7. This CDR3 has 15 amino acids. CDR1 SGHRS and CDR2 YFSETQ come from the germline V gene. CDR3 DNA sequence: TGCGCCAGCAGCCTAGGACTAGCAGAGTCCTACGAGCAGTACGTC. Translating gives CASSLGLAESYEQYV.

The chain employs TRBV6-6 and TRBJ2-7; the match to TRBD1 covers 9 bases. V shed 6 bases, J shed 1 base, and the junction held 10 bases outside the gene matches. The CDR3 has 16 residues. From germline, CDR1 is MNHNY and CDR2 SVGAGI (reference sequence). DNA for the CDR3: TGTGCCAGCAGCATTACAGGGACAGGGATTTCCTACGAGCAGTACTTC. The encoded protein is CASSITGTGISYEQYF.